Each of the 13 T cell receptor beta chains below was sequenced from the same sample in a study of shared clonotypes between healthy human individuals. The method was immunoSEQ multiplex PCR; TCRdb's version includes in-frame clones alone and lacks a portion of them. The data show a few million clones, about nine tenths seen once. The specimen was naive CD4+ T cells from PBMCs. Indicated subset: CD45RA+ positively selected. All receptors come from a man aged 18 to 29 in good health. Some clones in this sample may be carry-over from other donors' samples.

The chain uses TRBV7-9 and TRBJ2-7, with D unresolved. Germline CDR1 SEHNR, CDR2 FQNEAQ (reference sequence). Trimming left V 6 bases short and J 0 bases short, with 9 bases between. The CDR3 loop spans 13 amino acids. In DNA, the CDR3 is TGTGCCAGCAGGATACAGACCTCCTACGAGCAGTACTTC. It is translated as CASRIQTSYEQYF.

A remark on this clone: The sample holds other DNA sequences that translate to the same CDR3. The gene calls are TRBV14 and TRBJ2-3; D is unresolved. The CDR3 is 13 amino acids. The V and J ends lost 4 bases and 1 base respectively, with 6 bases between them. Germline CDR1 is SGHDN and CDR2 is FVKESK. CDR3: CASSPAGTDTQYF. In nucleotides, the CDR3 is TGTGCCAGCAGCCCGGCGGGCACAGATACGCAGTATTTT.

The CDR3 loop reads CASSLGNRGNTGELFF. In DNA, the CDR3 is TGTGCCAGCAGCTTGGGGAACAGGGGAAATACCGGGGAGCTGTTTTTT. The chain has TRBV5-4 and TRBJ2-2, with 7 bases aligning to TRBD1. V lost 0 bases, J lost 5 bases, and 7 bases stayed unmatched. CDR1 is SGHNT and CDR2 is YYREEE in the germline V gene (reference sequence). The CDR3 is 16 amino acids.

The chain uses TRBV7-6 and TRBJ1-2; TRBD1 matches 9 bases. The V gene's germline CDR1 is SGHVS and CDR2 FNYEAQ. The CDR3 contains 14 residues. With V trimmed by 5 bases and J by 7 bases, 8 bases remained unmatched. The CDR3 DNA sequence: TGTGCCAGCAGCCCCCGGGGGGGACAGGGTGGCTACACCTTC. This translates into CASSPRGGQGGYTF.

V gene TRBV18 combines with J gene TRBJ1-4, with D perhaps matching TRBD1 (5 bases). Trimming shortened V by 5 bases and J by 6 bases, and 13 bases separated the two germline ends. Germline lookup yields CDR1 KGHSH and CDR2 LQKENI. The CDR3 covers 14 residues. In nucleotides, the CDR3 is TGTGCCAGCTCAGCGGGGCTTCCTCATGAAAAACTGTTTTTT. This translates into CASSAGLPHEKLFF.

V gene TRBV5-1 combines with J gene TRBJ2-7; tentatively, D is TRBD1 (6 bases). V dropped 1 base and J dropped 7 bases, with 18 bases sitting between them. Per the germline V gene, CDR1 is SGHRS and CDR2 is YFSETQ. CDR3 size: 15 residues. DNA of the CDR3: TGCGCCAGCAGCTTGAGACAGGCCTCAACGGAAGAGCAGTACTTC. It specifies CASSLRQASTEEQYF.

The rearrangement joins TRBV7-2 to TRBJ1-1; D perhaps matches TRBD1 (5 bases). This CDR3 is 15 amino acids long. V was pared by 6 bases and J by 0 bases, with 14 bases between. Germline values: CDR1 SGHTA, CDR2 FQGNSA. CDR3 nucleotides: TGTGCCAGCAGGGGTGGAGGGACTTTGAACACTGAAGCTTTCTTT. The encoded protein is CASRGGGTLNTEAFF. The full variable domain, completed using reference TRBV7-2 and TRBJ1-1, is GAGVSQSPSNKVTEKGKDVELRCDPISGHTALYWYRQSLGQGLEFLIYFQGNSAPDKSGLPSDRFSAERTGGSVSTLTIQRTQQEDSAVYLCASRGGGTLNTEAFFGQGTRLTVV.

The genes are TRBV5-1 and TRBJ2-1; 10 nucleotides match TRBD2. J gave up 6 bases and V 6 bases, and 6 bases lay outside the gene matches. The CDR3 covers 14 residues. Germline CDR1 and CDR2: SGHRS and YFSETQ. The CDR3 protein is CASNWLAGANEQFF. In DNA form, the CDR3 reads TGCGCCAGCAATTGGCTAGCGGGAGCCAATGAGCAGTTCTTC.

V gene TRBV6-5 combines with J gene TRBJ1-4; possibly TRBD1 for D (6 bases). The germline V gene encodes CDR1 MNHEY and CDR2 SVGAGI. The CDR3 length is 15 residues. The V gene lost 8 bases and the J gene lost 12 bases, with 25 bases spanning the gap. CDR3 region: CASGLYLQGGSELFF. The DNA of the CDR3 is TGTGCCAGCGGACTTTATTTACAGGGAGGTTCGGAACTGTTTTTT.

DNA of the CDR3: TGTGCCAGCAGTCCCGCGGGACAGGGGGAAGAGACCCAGTACTTC. The encoded protein is CASSPAGQGEETQYF. The J gene is TRBJ2-5, the V gene TRBV28, with TRBD1 matching 11 bases. The V gene's germline CDR1 is MDHEN and CDR2 SYDVKM. The J segment lost 3 bases and the V segment lost 5 bases, leaving 5 bases of the junction unmatched. This CDR3 contains 15 residues.

The CDR3 here is CASGSGVTGELFF. The CDR3 DNA reads as TGTGCTAGTGGTTCAGGGGTCACCGGGGAGCTGTTTTTT. The genes are TRBV12-5 and TRBJ2-2; maybe TRBD1 (6 bases). Germline-derived CDR1 and CDR2 are LGHNT and FRNRAP. V shed 4 bases and J shed 4 bases, with 7 bases lying between them. The CDR3 consists of 13 residues.

This clone was picked up one time. V usage is TRBV9 and J usage is TRBJ2-2; D remains ambiguous. V was clipped by 0 bases and J by 4 bases, with 1 base between them. The CDR3 sequence is 12 residues long. Germline V gives CDR1 SGDLS, CDR2 YYNGEE. In nucleotides, the CDR3 is TGTGCCAGCAGCGTAGCCACCGGGGAGCTGTTTTTT. Translated, it gives CASSVATGELFF.

The rearrangement joins TRBV29-1 to TRBJ1-1; D is uncertain. The CDR3 is 11 residues long. CDR1 and CDR2 (germline): SQVTM, ANQGSEA. V shed 6 bases and J shed 3 bases, with 8 bases lying between them. The CDR3 nucleotides are TGCAGCGTAGAGGGTTACACTGAAGCTTTCTTT. Protein sequence: CSVEGYTEAFF.